Sequencing of this T cell receptor (beta chain) was carried out in a study of blood T cell repertoires in COVID-19. Overall study context: Sites in the United States, Italy and Spain provided acute and convalescent COVID-19 samples. PBMCs, B-cell-depleted T cells, or T cells were the source of the cDNA or gDNA that made up the material.

Method: immunoSEQ multiplex PCR; TCRdb's copy keeps in-frame clones and lacks some. The sample consists of under 300,000 clones, roughly 84% of them appearing once. V gave up 4 bases and J gave up 4 bases; unmatched junction bases: 15. Germline CDR1 reads LGHNA; CDR2 reads YNFKEQ. This CDR3 is 17 amino acids long. The chain couples TRBV4-2 to TRBJ1-2; 7 bases line up with TRBD1. This sequence originates from a woman between 40 and 55 years old who had recovered from COVID-19. Sequenced input: peripheral blood. CDR3 residues: CASSRELGTAQIYGYTF. Written as DNA, the CDR3 is TGTGCCAGCAGCCGAGAGCTTGGGACAGCTCAAATCTATGGCTACACCTTC.